A single sample is the source of the 26 T cell receptor beta chains below, sequenced in a study of cytomegalovirus exposure and HLA in healthy donors. PCR used 60 Vbeta primers and 13 Jbeta primers. Assay: immunoSEQ multiplex PCR; the TCRdb copy retains only in-frame clones and omits some. The profile shows 180,000 or so clones, 80% to 90% of them singletons. Sequencing was done on a sample of PBMCs. These receptors all stem from a man younger than 30 in good health and CMV-seropositive.

This clone came up a few times. The J gene is TRBJ2-2, the V gene TRBV30; 13 bases align to TRBD2. CDR1 and CDR2 (germline): GTSNPN, SVGIG (reference sequence). Trimming removed 3 bases from V and 3 bases from J; junction bases left unmatched: 4. This CDR3 has 16 amino acids. The CDR3, as DNA: TGTGCCTGGAGCGGGACTAGCGGGGTATACACCGGGGAGCTGTTTTTT. Encoded protein: CAWSGTSGVYTGELFF. The variable domain in full, with the rest retrieved from reference TRBV30 and TRBJ2-2, is SQTIHQWPATLVQPVGSPLSLECTVEGTSNPNLYWYRQAAGRGLQLLFYSVGIGQISSEVPQNLSASRPQDRQFILSSKKLLLSDSGFYLCAWSGTSGVYTGELFFGEGSRLTVL.

The genes are TRBV4-3 and TRBJ2-7; 7 bases agree with TRBD1. Germline CDR1 and CDR2: LGHNA and YSLEER. There are 17 residues in the CDR3. The ends lost 1 base at V and 1 base at J; junction bases unmatched: 10. CDR3 DNA sequence: TGCGCCAGCAGCCAAGCCTGGTCTACAGGGGCATCCTACGAGCAGTACTTC. Encoded protein: CASSQAWSTGASYEQYF.

V usage is TRBV5-1 and J usage is TRBJ2-3; weak D call: TRBD2 (7 bases). Trimming shortened V by 7 bases and J by 0 bases, and 15 bases separated the two germline ends. The CDR3 loop spans 15 amino acids. The germline CDR1 and CDR2 sequences are SGHRS and YFSETQ. CDR3 sequence reads: CASHGGGGSTDTQYF. The CDR3 DNA is TGCGCCAGCCACGGTGGCGGGGGCAGCACAGATACGCAGTATTTT.

The gene calls are TRBV30 and TRBJ1-3; TRBD1 is a possible D gene (6 bases). Germline CDR1 and CDR2: GTSNPN and SVGIG (reference sequence). The CDR3 contains 13 residues. The V end was cut by 3 bases, the J end by 4 bases, with 10 bases between. The DNA for the CDR3 is TGTGCCTGGAGGTCAGGGGAAGGAAACACCATATATTTT. Its protein product is CAWRSGEGNTIYF.

The J gene is TRBJ2-1, the V gene TRBV19; possible D gene TRBD2, 5 bases. The germline V gene encodes CDR1 LNHDA and CDR2 SQIVND (reference sequence). CDR3 length equals 15 residues. Deletions cut 5 bases from V and 9 bases from J, with 20 bases between. The CDR3 coding sequence is TGTGCCAGTAGTTCCCGGGAACGAGTTCTCGTTGAGCAGTTCTTC. Amino acids: CASSSRERVLVEQFF. Complete variable domain (other parts from reference TRBV19 and TRBJ2-1): DGGITQSPKYLFRKEGQNVTLSCEQNLNHDAMYWYRQDPGQGLRLIYYSQIVNDFQKGDIAEGYSVSREKKESFPLTVTSAQKNPTAFYLCASSSRERVLVEQFFGPGTRLTVL.

The chain recombines TRBV13 with TRBJ1-6; D possibly corresponds to TRBD1 (6 bases). Germline V gives CDR1 PRHDT, CDR2 FYEKMQ (reference sequence). V gave up 5 bases and J gave up 2 bases, with 7 bases separating them. CDR3 length equals 14 residues. CDR3 nucleotide sequence: TGTGCCAGCAGCGGGGGCGCCTATAATTCACCCCTCCACTTT. Translating it yields CASSGGAYNSPLHF. Combining the CDR3 with reference TRBV13 and TRBJ1-6 gives the whole variable domain AAGVIQSPRHLIKEKRETATLKCYPIPRHDTVYWYQQGPGQDPQFLISFYEKMQSDKGSIPDRFSAQQFSDYHSELNMSSLELGDSALYFCASSGGAYNSPLHFGNGTRLTVT.

This rearrangement joins TRBV7-2 to TRBJ1-5; 8 positions match TRBD1. The germline gives CDR1 SGHTA, CDR2 FQGNSA. The CDR3 spans 15 residues. Trimming at V came to 6 bases and at J to 1 base, leaving 5 bases not matched to a gene. CDR3 DNA: TGTGCCAGCAGATTGACAGGGGTGAGCAATCAGCCCCAGCATTTT. Translated, it gives CASRLTGVSNQPQHF.

This clone was counted a few times. The V gene is TRBV7-8, the J gene TRBJ1-5; no clear D gene. Germline CDR1 reads SGHVS; CDR2 reads FQNEAQ. The CDR3 is 14 amino acids. Deletions cut 5 bases from V and 3 bases from J, with 11 bases between. In DNA, the CDR3 is TGTGCCAGCAGCGCTCCGGGTGCCAATCAGCCCCAGCATTTT. Translated, it gives CASSAPGANQPQHF.

This chain uses TRBV2 with TRBJ1-6; D perhaps matches TRBD1 (5 bases). V lost 4 bases to trimming and J lost 10 bases, with 8 bases between them. From germline, CDR1 is SNHLY and CDR2 FYNNEI. The length of the CDR3 is 12 residues. The CDR3 DNA reads TGTGCCAGCAGTGCAGGGAACTCACCCCTCCACTTT. Amino acid sequence: CASSAGNSPLHF.

CDR3 bases: TGTGCCAGCAGTGACTCTGGGGGGGCCTCAGATACGCAGTATTTT. Translating gives CASSDSGGASDTQYF. The V gene is TRBV6-4, the J gene TRBJ2-3; perhaps TRBD2 as D (7 bases). The CDR3 is made up of 15 amino acids. The V gene's germline CDR1 is MRHNA and CDR2 SNTAGT. Trimming removed 0 bases from V and 4 bases from J, with 11 bases in between.

The genes are TRBV6-5 and TRBJ1-1; D possibly corresponds to TRBD1 (5 bases). The germline gives CDR1 MNHEY, CDR2 SVGAGI. V lost 5 bases to trimming and J lost 0 bases, with 7 bases between them. The CDR3 loop spans 13 amino acids. In DNA, the CDR3 is TGTGCCAGCAGTGAAGGGGTGAACACTGAAGCTTTCTTT. Protein: CASSEGVNTEAFF.

The V and J genes are TRBV2 and TRBJ2-1; D is possibly TRBD2 (6 bases). This CDR3 spans 12 amino acids. Germline CDR1 SNHLY, CDR2 FYNNEI. The V and J ends lost 6 bases and 13 bases respectively, with 16 bases between them. DNA of the CDR3: TGTGCCAGCAGGGGAGGCACAGAGGCACAGTTCTTC. Translated, it gives CASRGGTEAQFF. Using reference TRBV2 and TRBJ2-1 for the parts outside the CDR3, the full variable domain is EPEVTQTPSHQVTQMGQEVILRCVPISNHLYFYWYRQILGQKVEFLVSFYNNEISEKSEIFDDQFSVERPDGSNFTLKIRSTKLEDSAMYFCASRGGTEAQFFGPGTRLTVL.

This clone was counted a few times. The chain combines TRBV5-5 with TRBJ2-1, with 7 bases matching TRBD2. This CDR3 contains 16 residues. Trimming removed 4 bases from V and 0 bases from J; junction bases left unmatched: 7. The germline V gene has CDR1 SGHKS and CDR2 YYEKEE (reference sequence). CDR3 loop: CASSLTSPLSYNEQFF. In DNA form, the CDR3 reads TGTGCCAGCAGCCTGACTAGCCCTCTCTCCTACAATGAGCAGTTCTTC.

The chain combines TRBV20-1 with TRBJ1-1; D call uncertain. Trimming pared 2 bases from V and 6 bases from J, leaving 7 bases between. Germline V gene lookup returns CDR1 DFQATT and CDR2 SNEGSKA (reference sequence). The CDR3 is 11 residues long. The CDR3 spells CSARLRPEAFF. CDR3 DNA: TGCAGTGCTAGACTGAGGCCTGAAGCTTTCTTT.

The chain links TRBV23-1 to TRBJ2-7; the D is unclear. TRBV23-1 is designated an ORF whose function remains uncertain. CDR3 length: 15 amino acids. V lost 0 bases and J 2 bases, leaving 11 bases between the germline ends. The CDR3 DNA is TGCGCCAGCAGTCAATCACCCCCACTACCCTACGAGCAGTACTTC. It specifies CASSQSPPLPYEQYF.

The chain uses TRBV2 and TRBJ2-1; D remains unclear. The CDR3 spans 10 residues. Trimming shortened V by 7 bases and J by 6 bases, and 4 bases separated the two germline ends. Germline V gene data show CDR1 as SNHLY and CDR2 as FYNNEI. The CDR3 protein is CASIGNEQFF. CDR3 DNA sequence: TGTGCCAGCATCGGCAATGAGCAGTTCTTC.

The chain has TRBV30 and TRBJ2-4, with 11 bases matching TRBD2. The CDR3 runs to 19 residues. V trimming: 0 bases; J trimming: 0 bases; junction bases outside the gene matches: 10. Germline V gene sequence: CDR1 GTSNPN, CDR2 SVGIG (reference sequence). CDR3 DNA sequence: TGTGCCTGGAGTGTAACTCTAGCGGGGGGCCATGTAGCCAAAAACATTCAGTACTTC. This translates into CAWSVTLAGGHVAKNIQYF.

V gene TRBV7-2 combines with J gene TRBJ1-2, with D tentatively TRBD1 (6 bases). Germline-derived CDR1 and CDR2 are SGHTA and FQGNSA. The V end was cut by 5 bases, the J end by 6 bases, with 13 bases between. The CDR3 contains 13 residues. The CDR3 loop is CASSARTGNGYTF. The CDR3 nucleotides are TGTGCCAGCAGCGCCCGAACAGGGAATGGCTACACCTTC.

V usage is TRBV5-1 and J usage is TRBJ2-1; D perhaps matches TRBD1 (5 bases). V was pared by 0 bases and J by 6 bases, with 10 bases between. CDR1 is SGHRS and CDR2 is YFSETQ in the germline V gene. The CDR3 is 14 amino acids. DNA of the CDR3: TGCGCCAGCAGCTTGGACGGCAGGGTCAATGAGCAGTTCTTC. It encodes CASSLDGRVNEQFF.

As for this clone: Mismatch with germline at one junction end may stem from a read error. The same CDR3 can be traced to other DNA sequences in this sample. CDR3 DNA: TGTGCCAGCAACGGGGATAGCACACCCCTCCATTTT. Its translation is CASNGDSTPLHF. V gene TRBV28 combines with J gene TRBJ1-6; D call uncertain. This CDR3 is built from 12 residues. Germline V lookup: CDR1 MDHEN, CDR2 SYDVKM.

The rearrangement joins TRBV12-5 to TRBJ1-5; maybe TRBD1 (6 bases). CDR1 LGHNT and CDR2 FRNRAP come from the germline V gene. V was cut by 3 bases and J by 0 bases, with 12 bases left in between. The CDR3 has 16 residues. The CDR3 spells CASGFTTGNSNQPQHF. CDR3 nucleotide sequence: TGTGCTAGTGGTTTTACGACAGGAAATAGCAATCAGCCCCAGCATTTT. Variable domain in full (rest from reference TRBV12-5 and TRBJ1-5): DARVTQTPRHKVTEMGQEVTMRCQPILGHNTVFWYRQTMMQGLELLAYFRNRAPLDDSGMPKDRFSAEMPDATLATLKIQPSEPRDSAVYFCASGFTTGNSNQPQHFGDGTRLSIL.

The rearrangement joins TRBV4-3 to TRBJ2-5, with D tentatively TRBD1 (6 bases). Germline CDR1 is LGHNA and CDR2 is YSLEER. This CDR3 has 16 amino acids. V gave up 0 bases and J gave up 2 bases, with 13 bases separating them. The DNA for the CDR3 is TGCGCCAGCAGCCAAGACAGGGGAGCGTCTCAAGAGACCCAGTACTTC. This codes for CASSQDRGASQETQYF.

This rearrangement joins TRBV19 to TRBJ2-3; weak D call: TRBD1 (6 bases). V gave up 5 bases and J gave up 2 bases, with 17 bases separating them. The CDR3 loop spans 16 amino acids. Looked up from germline, CDR1 is LNHDA and CDR2 is SQIVND (reference sequence). CDR3 protein: CASSFRRQDPTDTQYF. The CDR3 nucleotides are TGTGCCAGTAGTTTCCGCCGACAGGATCCCACAGATACGCAGTATTTT.

The V call is TRBV4-1, the J call TRBJ1-1, with D uncertain. The CDR3 contains 13 residues. The germline V gene has CDR1 MGHRA and CDR2 YSYEKL. Trimming removed 3 bases at V and 11 bases at J, with 16 bases between. DNA of the CDR3: TGCGCCAGCAGCCAGGAGGGTTCCACCGACGCTTTCTTT. Its protein product is CASSQEGSTDAFF.

CDR3 in amino acids: CASSQDLAGGPINEQFF. CDR3 nucleotides: TGTGCCAGCAGCCAGGATTTAGCGGGGGGGCCAATCAATGAGCAGTTCTTC. This chain links TRBV14 with TRBJ2-1; TRBD2 matches 11 bases. Germline-derived CDR1 and CDR2 are SGHDN and FVKESK. J lost 6 bases, V lost 3 bases, and 10 bases had no gene match. This CDR3 is 17 amino acids long.

In its sample, this clone was seen once. The rearrangement uses TRBV5-1 and TRBJ1-1; D uncertain. Germline-derived CDR1 and CDR2 are SGHRS and YFSETQ. Between the trimmed V and J ends, which lost 0 bases and 4 bases, there was a span of 10 bases. CDR3 length equals 14 residues. CDR3 region: CASSLGWSGTEAFF. The CDR3 region has the DNA TGCGCCAGCAGCTTGGGGTGGTCGGGCACTGAAGCTTTCTTT.